This T cell receptor (beta chain) was observed in a study of radiotherapy plus CTLA-4 blockade in lung cancer. About the study: Objective responses arose in approximately 17% of patients, and 31% experienced disease control.

Study-level points and caveats: Radiotherapy with ipilimumab was followed by blood expansion of tumor-derived clones. How blood T cell clones changed early, along with interferon-beta, reportedly forecast response best.

Note on this clone: Its antigen is unknown.

Produced via immunoSEQ multiplex PCR; TCRdb's table is partial and in-frame only. The sample shows tens of thousands of clones, around 69% of them seen only once. The sequencing used peripheral blood, collected from a patient treated with radiotherapy plus ipilimumab. The sequence was collected from a human donor with non-small cell lung cancer who had a complete response to radiotherapy plus ipilimumab.

CDR3: CASSEQGRSGYTF. The CDR3 coding sequence is TGTGCCAGCAGTGAACAGGGCAGAAGTGGCTACACCTTC. The chain couples TRBV2 to TRBJ1-2; maybe TRBD1 (5 bases). The CDR3 covers 13 residues. Trimming left V 2 bases short and J 7 bases short, with 11 bases between. Germline loops: CDR1 SNHLY, CDR2 FYNNEI.